What follows is one T cell receptor (beta chain) and its context. The antigen is unknown. Germline V CDR1 and CDR2: SEHNR, FQNEAQ (reference sequence). The CDR3 has 12 amino acids. The source of the sample is a study of CD8+ T cells in alopecia areata. The study, taken as a whole, reports: TCRs were shared less clearly across patients than in mice, possibly for HLA-related reasons. Normal scalp had lower clonality than lesional scalp, with alopecia totalis/universalis lesions showing this most strongly. Scalp sequencing also captures normal skin's resident alphabeta T cells.

The sequencing template was cDNA reverse transcribed from extracted RNA. Sequencing was performed with immunoSEQ multiplex PCR; in TCRdb, only in-frame clones are kept and a portion is missing. The sample holds fewer than 150,000 clones, 50% to 60% seen once. Both CD4+ and CD8+ T cells were separated by sorting PBMCs. The rearrangement links TRBV7-9 to TRBJ1-6, with no clear D. This TCR was recovered from a human donor with alopecia areata. This sample comprised CD4+ T cells sorted from blood, obtained at week 0. In nucleotides, the CDR3 is TGTGCTATAGCCGGGGAAAATTCACCCCTCCACTTT. It codes for CAIAGENSPLHF.